This record concerns one T cell receptor beta chain sequence. Its antigen is not known. The data are from a study of T cell responses to AZD1222 COVID-19 vaccine. Profiling relied on immunoSEQ multiplex PCR, and the TCRdb table lists in-frame clones only, not all of them. The profile covers about 97,000 clones, with roughly 87% appearing a single time and 16% taken by the ten largest. Study-wide points: There were mostly white British donors and more females than males, and clonal diversity was possibly underestimated. Repertoire sampling occurred only after the peak T cell response. Once two AZD1222 doses were given, Spike-specific TCR breadth and depth went up.

Per the germline V gene, CDR1 is SGHNT and CDR2 is YENEEA. V gave up 3 bases and J gave up 6 bases; unmatched junction bases: 7. This CDR3 region has 14 residues. The rearrangement links TRBV11-3 to TRBJ2-7, with 8 bases aligning to TRBD1. This receptor was obtained from an adult in good health. Specimen: peripheral blood, collected on day 0 of AZD1222 vaccination. CDR3 in amino acids: CASSFRTGSGEQYF. DNA for the CDR3: TGTGCCAGCAGCTTTCGGACAGGGTCGGGCGAGCAGTACTTC.